This TCR beta chain was recorded in a study of blood T cell repertoires in COVID-19. Sequencing used immunoSEQ multiplex PCR; TCRdb keeps in-frame clones, though not all of them. The profile shows about 240,000 clones, around 87% of them singletons. This CDR3 is 14 amino acids long. The V gene's germline CDR1 is LGHNT and CDR2 FRNRAP. Trimming removed 6 bases from V and 6 bases from J; junction bases left unmatched: 4. Sequencing input: peripheral blood. The sequence derives from a woman aged 70-85 years with active or convalescent COVID-19. This rearrangement joins TRBV12-5 to TRBJ2-4, with TRBD1 matching 11 bases. CDR3 protein: CASGGTGGLNIQYF. DNA of the CDR3: TGTGCTAGTGGAGGGACAGGGGGATTAAACATTCAGTACTTC.